This T cell receptor beta chain was retrieved from a study of T cells in Graves' hyperthyroidism and ophthalmopathy. This clonotype was seen a few times. The antigen remains undetermined. General study results and limits: Most clonotypes expanded in the thyroid (above 0.001) were also present in blood.

Amplified TCR beta CDR3 regions came from RNA transcripts. Primed by the HTBI set, a first-round RT-PCR was run on the TCR CDR3. One entry per CDR3 protein results from TCRdb running MiXCR on the multiplex PCR reads. Of hundreds of thousands of distinct CDR3 sequences detected, about 20% appear once; the ten largest clones hold over 45%. The CDR3 is made up of 16 amino acids. J gave up 4 bases and V 7 bases, and 12 bases lay outside the gene matches. The germline gives CDR1 MNHNS, CDR2 SASEGT. Fresh peripheral blood, about 9.6 ml, yielded the PBMCs. The V call is TRBV6-1, the J call TRBJ2-1; 8 bases align to TRBD1. The TCR comes from a man between 35 and 55 years old with Graves' ophthalmopathy. Sequencing was done on a sample of blood. CDR3 nucleotide sequence: TGTGCCAGCACCACGAGCCGGGACAGGACGTACAATGAGCAGTTCTTC. This sequence encodes CASTTSRDRTYNEQFF.